This T cell receptor beta chain was observed in a study of neurological immune-mediated disorders. Notes on the study in general: None of the CDR3 amino acid sequences of expanded clones recurred across subjects, suggesting private repertoires in all groups.

At least ten counts were recorded for this clonotype. What it binds is unknown. Time point here: longitudinal time-point 3. The unsorted libraries originated from 2 million PBMCs that had been stored at -80 C. A 10-nucleotide random UMI tagged transcripts in template-switch 5'RACE cDNA synthesis. TCRdb reprocessed the 5' RACE reads with MiXCR, giving one entry per CDR3 protein. The sample has about 53,000 distinct CDR3 sequences; 8% to 9% are singletons. Trimming left V 2 bases short and J 3 bases short, with 9 bases between. The CDR3 totals 14 residues. The germline V gene has CDR1 SGHVS and CDR2 FQNEAQ.

Sequenced input: PBMCs. The gene calls are TRBV7-8 and TRBJ2-3; D is perhaps TRBD1 or TRBD2 (6 bases each). The sequence derives from a woman in her thirties or forties in good health. The CDR3 protein is CASSLQGRTDTQYF. The CDR3 DNA is TGTGCCAGCAGCTTACAGGGGAGGACAGATACGCAGTATTTT.